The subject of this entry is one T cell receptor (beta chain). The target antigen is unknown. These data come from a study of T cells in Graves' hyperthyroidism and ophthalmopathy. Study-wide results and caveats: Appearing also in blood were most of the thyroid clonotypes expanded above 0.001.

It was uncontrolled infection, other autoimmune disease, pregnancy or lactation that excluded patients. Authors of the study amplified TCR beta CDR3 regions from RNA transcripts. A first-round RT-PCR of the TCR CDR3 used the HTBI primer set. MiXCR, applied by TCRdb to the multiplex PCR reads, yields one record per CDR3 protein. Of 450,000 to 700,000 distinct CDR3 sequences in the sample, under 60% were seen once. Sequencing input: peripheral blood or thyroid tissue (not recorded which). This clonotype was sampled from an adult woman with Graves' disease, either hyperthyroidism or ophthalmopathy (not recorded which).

Written as DNA, the CDR3 is TGTGCTAGCTGGAGGGTTGAAGATCACTACGAGCAGTACTTC. Its translation is CASWRVEDHYEQYF. The rearrangement links TRBV12-5 to TRBJ2-7, with D perhaps matching TRBD2 (6 bases). CDR1 is LGHNT and CDR2 is FRNRAP in the germline V gene. The CDR3 runs to 14 residues. Trimming pared 9 bases from V and 3 bases from J, leaving 18 bases between.